The clone carrying this T cell receptor beta chain was recorded many times. What it recognizes is unknown. Amplification of TCR beta CDR3 regions used RNA as the template. A first-round RT-PCR of the TCR CDR3 used the HTBI primer set. One entry per CDR3 protein results from TCRdb running MiXCR on the multiplex PCR reads. Among 450,000 to 700,000 distinct CDR3 sequences listed, around 46% were seen once. The CDR3 spans 16 residues. The V gene's germline CDR1 is MNHNS and CDR2 SASEGT. V was shortened by 3 bases and J by 0 bases, with 12 bases between the two germline ends. This specimen comes from a study of T cells in Graves' hyperthyroidism and ophthalmopathy. Study findings and constraints: A median around 5.9 months before onset, the model predicted ophthalmopathy.

The sequenced sample consisted of peripheral blood or thyroid tissue (not recorded which). V gene TRBV6-1 combines with J gene TRBJ1-5; weak D call: TRBD1 (5 bases). This TCR came from an adult woman with Graves' disease, either hyperthyroidism or ophthalmopathy (not recorded which). CDR3 coding DNA: TGTGCCAGCAGTGATTTTGTCAGGGATAGCAATCAGCCCCAGCATTTT. Protein: CASSDFVRDSNQPQHF.